A selection of T cell receptor beta chains follows, all from one sample in a study of response to subunit inactivated influenza vaccine. TCRdb called the RT-PCR reads again in MiXCR, with one record for every CDR3 protein. Of more than 700,000 distinct CDR3 sequences listed, roughly 20% are singletons. Source: PBMCs from blood, taken more than 4 days after vaccination. The receptors were sampled from a man aged 45-65 years who received an inactivated influenza vaccine. Both conserved end residues are part of each CDR3. D genes are given only for firm matches. Expanded clones get a size class; other rows say once, few or many, or leave the size out.

abundance	v_gene	d_gene	j_gene	CDR3nt	CDR3aa
few	TRBV7-9	NA	TRBJ2-7	TGTGCCACTACCTTGGGCAGTCCCTACGAGCAGTACTTC	CATTLGSPYEQYF
NA	TRBV7-9	NA	TRBJ2-7	TGTGCCAGCAGCTTCCCTAACAGGGCCTACGAGCAGTACTTC	CASSFPNRAYEQYF
few	TRBV11-2	NA	TRBJ1-2	TGTGCCAGCAGCTTAGATCTTGTAGCAGGGAGTGGGAACAACTATGGCTACACCTTC	CASSLDLVAGSGNNYGYTF
many	TRBV7-6	NA	TRBJ1-1	TGTGCCAGCTCTTACATCCGGAAGGACAGCACCATGAACACTGAAGCTTTCTTT	CASSYIRKDSTMNTEAFF
NA	TRBV7-7	NA	TRBJ2-1	TGTGCCAGCAGCTTTGCAGGGAGTAATCGGGATGAGCAGTTCTTC	CASSFAGSNRDEQFF
NA	TRBV30	NA	TRBJ2-1	TGTGCCTGGAGTGGTGGGAGGACCACCTACAATGAGCAGTTCTTC	CAWSGGRTTYNEQFF
many	TRBV20-1	NA	TRBJ2-2	TGCAGTGCTAGAGATCCCCTAGTTCTGAACACCGGGGAGCTGTTTTTT	CSARDPLVLNTGELFF
NA	TRBV5-1	TRBD2	TRBJ2-5	TGCGCCAGTAAAAGTGCGGGGGAAGAGACCCAGTACTTC	CASKSAGEETQYF
NA	TRBV27	NA	TRBJ2-3	TGTGCCAGCAGTTTATATCCCTCTAGCACAGATACGCAGTATTTT	CASSLYPSSTDTQYF
few	TRBV11-2	NA	TRBJ2-2	TGTGCCAGCAGCTTAGAAAGCATGGCGGACACCGGGGAGCTGTTTTTT	CASSLESMADTGELFF
NA	TRBV7-8	NA	TRBJ2-5	TGTGCCAGCAGCCCGGGCGCGGGGCGGACAGAGACCCAGTACTTC	CASSPGAGRTETQYF
NA	TRBV7-9	NA	TRBJ2-1	TGTGCCAGCACCCCCGAGGTACTCTACAATGAGCAGTTCTTC	CASTPEVLYNEQFF
few	TRBV20-1	NA	TRBJ2-2	TGCAGTGCTAGAGACTGGCAGGGGAGGGCCGGGGAGCTGTTTTTT	CSARDWQGRAGELFF
NA	TRBV28	NA	TRBJ2-7	TGTGCCAGCAGAGCTCTAACGGGGAACTCCTACGAGCAGTACTTC	CASRALTGNSYEQYF
NA	TRBV7-2	NA	TRBJ2-7	TGTGCCAGCAGCTTAGAGATCCGGGACCTGTACTTC	CASSLEIRDLYF
NA	TRBV9	NA	TRBJ1-2	TGTGCCAGCAGCGTAGCTCCTGGGACCTATGGCTACACCTTC	CASSVAPGTYGYTF
NA	TRBV20-1	TRBD2	TRBJ2-2	TGCAGTGCCGCTAGCGGGCTCACCGGGGAGCTGTTTTTT	CSAASGLTGELFF
few	TRBV18	TRBD2	TRBJ2-7	TGTGCCAGCTCGGAGGGACTAGCGGCAGTCTACGAGCAGTACTTC	CASSEGLAAVYEQYF
NA	TRBV27	NA	TRBJ2-7	TGTGCCAGCAGTTCCCCCGCGGGGAAGTCTGTCAACGAGCAGTACTTC	CASSSPAGKSVNEQYF
NA	TRBV4-2	NA	TRBJ2-3	TGTGCCAGCAGCCAACGGGGCAGCCCCCAAGATACGCAGTATTTT	CASSQRGSPQDTQYF
NA	TRBV24-1	TRBD1	TRBJ2-1	TGTGCCACCAGCCTGACAGGGGCGAAGGGCAATGAGCAGTTCTTC	CATSLTGAKGNEQFF
NA	TRBV20-1	TRBD2	TRBJ2-5	TGCAGTGCTGGAGCGGGAGGAATTCAAGAGACCCAGTACTTC	CSAGAGGIQETQYF
NA	TRBV12-3/TRBV12-4	NA	TRBJ1-2	TGTGCCAGCATGGGTCACGCCCGCTCTGGCTACACCTTC	CASMGHARSGYTF
many	TRBV11-2	NA	TRBJ1-5	TGTGCCAGCAGCTTAGGGGGGGCCAATCAGCCCCAGCATTTT	CASSLGGANQPQHF
many	TRBV4-3	NA	TRBJ2-7	TGCGCCAGCAGCCAAGGACGCGACAGCTCCTACGAGCAGTACTTC	CASSQGRDSSYEQYF
NA	TRBV10-2	TRBD2	TRBJ2-2	TGCGCCAGCAAGGGGACTAGCGGCACCGGGGAGCTGTTTTTT	CASKGTSGTGELFF
few	TRBV28	NA	TRBJ1-6	TGTGCCAGCAGTTTAGGTCACTCCTATAATTCACCCCTCCACTTT	CASSLGHSYNSPLHF
NA	TRBV9	NA	TRBJ2-5	TGTGCCAGCAGCGCCAGAGGACAAATCCAAGAGACCCAGTACTTC	CASSARGQIQETQYF
NA	TRBV12-3/TRBV12-4	NA	TRBJ2-4	TGTGCCAGCAACGAAGGGGTTTTAAACATTCAGTACTTC	CASNEGVLNIQYF
few	TRBV12-3/TRBV12-4	TRBD1	TRBJ1-5	TGTGCCAGCAGCTCACAGGGGGCGGCCAATCAGCCCCAGCATTTT	CASSSQGAANQPQHF
few	TRBV20-1	NA	TRBJ1-6	TGCAGTGCTGGACTTGGGGATACCTTCTCACCCCTCCACTTT	CSAGLGDTFSPLHF
few	TRBV28	NA	TRBJ1-1	TGTGCCAGCATCCTGGGGGACCCCAACACTGAAGCTTTCTTT	CASILGDPNTEAFF
NA	TRBV3-1	TRBD2	TRBJ2-1	TGTGCCAGCAGCCCGGGACTACAGCAGTTCTTC	CASSPGLQQFF
NA	TRBV12-3/TRBV12-4	NA	TRBJ1-1	TGTGCCAGCAACCAAAGGAGGGGCACTGAAGCTTTCTTT	CASNQRRGTEAFF
few	TRBV6-2/TRBV6-3	NA	TRBJ2-1	TGTGCCAGCAGTAACCCACGGGACCCATGGTTCTTC	CASSNPRDPWFF
few	TRBV20-1	TRBD2	TRBJ2-7	TGCAGTGCTCGTACCGGGACTAGCGGGAGTTGGGCCTCCTACGAGCAGTACTTC	CSARTGTSGSWASYEQYF
NA	TRBV7-2	NA	TRBJ2-3	TGTGCCAGCAGATTAGGAACTGCCCGGACAGATACGCAGTATTTT	CASRLGTARTDTQYF
NA	TRBV11-2	TRBD2	TRBJ2-7	TGTGCCAGCAGCTTAGTAGCGGGAGCTCCGTACGAGCAGTACTTC	CASSLVAGAPYEQYF
many	TRBV5-1	TRBD1	TRBJ1-2	TGCGCCAGCAGGAACAGTCCGGGACAGGGGAACTATGGCTACACCTTC	CASRNSPGQGNYGYTF
many	TRBV6-5	NA	TRBJ1-3	TGTGCCAGCAGTTACTCGATCGAGGCAGGGCCTGGAAACACCATATATTTT	CASSYSIEAGPGNTIYF
NA	TRBV20-1	NA	TRBJ2-1	TGCAGTGCTAAAGAAGTATACAATGAGCAGTTCTTC	CSAKEVYNEQFF
few	TRBV27	NA	TRBJ1-1	TGTGCCAGCACAAAGGGCCAGTGGAACACTGAAGCTTTCTTT	CASTKGQWNTEAFF
NA	TRBV19	NA	TRBJ1-5	TGTGCCAGTAGTCAAACAGGGAGGGGCAATCAGCCCCAGCATTTT	CASSQTGRGNQPQHF
NA	TRBV10-1	NA	TRBJ1-1	TGCGCCAGCAGTGCCCAGCCCGGGGGAAACACTGAAGCTTTCTTT	CASSAQPGGNTEAFF
NA	TRBV11-2	TRBD2	TRBJ2-5	TGTGCCAGCAGCCAGGAGACCGGGACTAGCGGGAGATGGGGAGAGACCCAGTACTTC	CASSQETGTSGRWGETQYF
NA	TRBV4-1	NA	TRBJ1-1	TGCGCCAGCAGCCAAGTCGGGAGACGGAACACTGAAGCTTTCTTT	CASSQVGRRNTEAFF